The 27 T cell receptor beta chains reported below all come from one sample, sequenced in a study of cytomegalovirus exposure and HLA in healthy donors (dated by TCRdb to about 2017). Library prep was done by the immunoSEQ multiplex PCR assay. For the multiplex PCR, a mixture combining 60 forward primers for TCR Vbeta segments and 13 reverse primers for TCR Jbeta segments was used. TCRdb took this table from immuneACCESS and kept in-frame rearrangements with V and J called. Such tables lack part of the clones; where checked against another copy, unresolved V genes explain under half of the gap, and the rest is unexplained. The sample has some 130,000 clones on record, roughly four fifths of them singletons. The ten largest clones take up approximately 11% of the sample. Sequenced input: PBMCs. These receptor sequences come from a male donor in good health and CMV-seropositive.

In its sample, this clone was seen a few times. This rearrangement joins TRBV6-6 to TRBJ2-7, with a tentative D call TRBD1 (6 bases). The CDR3 runs to 14 residues. V was shortened by 4 bases and J by 6 bases, with 16 bases between the two germline ends. Per germline, CDR1 MNHNY and CDR2 SVGAGI (reference sequence). CDR3 residues: CASSLGTLVVEQYF. The CDR3 DNA reads TGTGCCAGCAGTTTAGGGACACTGGTCGTCGAGCAGTACTTC.

The rearrangement joins TRBV2 to TRBJ2-7; a possible D gene is TRBD2 (5 bases). Between the trimmed V and J ends, which lost 6 bases and 2 bases, there was a span of 11 bases. The CDR3 is made up of 13 amino acids. Germline lookup yields CDR1 SNHLY and CDR2 FYNNEI. The CDR3 loop is CASRVDGTYEQYF. The DNA of the CDR3 is TGTGCCAGCAGGGTGGACGGGACCTACGAGCAGTACTTC.

The V gene is TRBV11-3, the J gene TRBJ2-7, with TRBD2 matching over 12 bases. The V and J ends lost 5 bases and 7 bases, in that order; junction bases with no gene match: 3. This CDR3 has 13 amino acids. The germline V gene has CDR1 SGHNT and CDR2 YENEEA. CDR3 sequence (DNA): TGTGCCAGCAGCCCCGGACTAGCGGGAGAGCAGTACTTC. Protein: CASSPGLAGEQYF.

This clone was observed a single time. The chain recombines TRBV27 with TRBJ2-7; 7 bases fit TRBD2. Germline loops: CDR1 MNHEY, CDR2 SMNVEV (reference sequence). The CDR3 consists of 17 residues. Losses at the gene ends were 0 bases for V and 2 bases for J; bases not matched to a gene: 10. CDR3 region: CASSLSPGSSGTYEQYF. The CDR3 nucleotides are TGTGCCAGCAGTTTATCGCCGGGGTCGAGCGGGACCTACGAGCAGTACTTC.

The chain uses TRBV19 and TRBJ2-3, with D possibly TRBD2 on 6 matching bases. The CDR3 length is 15 residues. V dropped 3 bases and J dropped 2 bases, with 12 bases sitting between them. CDR1 is LNHDA and CDR2 is SQIVND in the germline V gene (reference sequence). The CDR3 sequence: CASSMNRGNTDTQYF. The DNA for the CDR3 is TGTGCCAGTAGTATGAATCGGGGGAACACAGATACGCAGTATTTT.

The chain recombines TRBV27 with TRBJ2-2; D ambiguous. V was clipped by 4 bases and J by 0 bases, with 12 bases between them. Germline lookup yields CDR1 MNHEY and CDR2 SMNVEV (reference sequence). The CDR3 length is 16 residues. The CDR3 bases are TGTGCCAGCAGTTCCGGTCTAGAAACGAACACCGGGGAGCTGTTTTTT. The encoded protein is CASSSGLETNTGELFF.

The chain joins TRBV7-2 to TRBJ2-7; D may be TRBD2 (6 bases). Per germline, CDR1 SGHTA and CDR2 FQGNSA. This CDR3 contains 14 residues. V gave up 6 bases and J gave up 4 bases, with 16 bases separating them. The CDR3 DNA follows: TGTGCCAGCAGTCAGGGAAGGAGGGCTTACGAGCAGTACTTC. Translated: CASSQGRRAYEQYF.

The J gene is TRBJ2-1, the V gene TRBV12-2; the D segment call TRBD2 is taken from the table without a DNA check. TRBV12-2 is a recognized pseudogene. The CDR3 is 14 amino acids. The CDR3 here is CASPRLAGAGEQFF. The CDR3, as DNA: TGTGCAAGCCCCAGATTAGCGGGAGCGGGTGAGCAGTTCTTC.

The chain combines TRBV7-2 with TRBJ1-1; D possibly corresponds to TRBD1 (5 bases). From germline, CDR1 is SGHTA and CDR2 FQGNSA. The CDR3 loop spans 16 amino acids. V lost 3 bases and J 2 bases, leaving 16 bases between the germline ends. The CDR3 DNA is TGTGCCAGCAGCTTTCGTCCCCATCAGGGAAACACTGAAGCTTTCTTT. Amino acids: CASSFRPHQGNTEAFF. Looking up the rest from reference TRBV7-2 and TRBJ1-1 gives the full variable domain: GAGVSQSPSNKVTEKGKDVELRCDPISGHTALYWYRQSLGQGLEFLIYFQGNSAPDKSGLPSDRFSAERTGGSVSTLTIQRTQQEDSAVYLCASSFRPHQGNTEAFFGQGTRLTVV.

This rearrangement joins TRBV7-9 to TRBJ2-2, with 11 bases matching TRBD1. Germline lookup yields CDR1 SEHNR and CDR2 FQNEAQ (reference sequence). The CDR3 consists of 15 residues. Trimming took 8 bases from V and 5 from J; bases not matched to a gene: 7. CDR3 sequence (DNA): TGTGCCAGCCATGGACAGGGGGCCGGGACCGGGGAGCTGTTTTTT. As protein: CASHGQGAGTGELFF.

The chain combines TRBV9 with TRBJ2-3; 7 nucleotides agree with TRBD2. Germline trimming cut 3 bases from V and 0 bases from J; bases unmatched to any gene: 4. The CDR3 length is 15 residues. Germline loops: CDR1 SGDLS, CDR2 YYNGEE. The CDR3 DNA reads as TGTGCCAGCAGCGGGAGTAGCGGGAGCACAGATACGCAGTATTTT. Residues: CASSGSSGSTDTQYF.

This clone was picked up one time. The same CDR3 arises from other DNA sequences in this sample as well. V usage is TRBV7-2 and J usage is TRBJ2-2; D not resolved. The germline V gene has CDR1 SGHTA and CDR2 FQGNSA. V was trimmed by 5 bases and J by 0 bases, leaving 10 bases between them. The CDR3 covers 15 residues. The CDR3 sequence: CASSPRLANTGELFF. The CDR3 DNA is TGTGCCAGCAGCCCCAGACTCGCGAACACCGGGGAGCTGTTTTTT.

This clone was picked up one time. V and J are TRBV13 and TRBJ1-5; D is uncertain. The CDR3 is made up of 15 amino acids. Trimming pared 0 bases from V and 0 bases from J, leaving 6 bases between. CDR1 is PRHDT, CDR2 FYEKMQ, per germline (reference sequence). The CDR3 DNA reads TGTGCCAGCAGCTTAGGAGCGGTTAGCAATCAGCCCCAGCATTTT. Amino acids: CASSLGAVSNQPQHF.

This rearrangement joins TRBV5-6 to TRBJ2-2, with 10 bases identical to TRBD2. J lost 4 bases, V lost 5 bases, and 2 bases had no gene match. The CDR3 sequence is 14 residues long. CDR1 is SGHDT, CDR2 YYEEEE, per germline. Here the CDR3 reads CASRLAGGTGELFF. Written as DNA, the CDR3 is TGTGCCAGCAGATTAGCGGGAGGCACCGGGGAGCTGTTTTTT.

Only a few counts were recorded for this clone. An end of the junction does not agree with germline; a read error may underlie this. V and J are TRBV11-2 and TRBJ2-7; 7 nucleotides align to TRBD1. The CDR3 is 13 residues long. Germline CDR1 reads SGHAT; CDR2 reads FQNNGV. The CDR3 protein is CASSLVATGEALF. The CDR3 DNA reads TGTGCCAGCAGCTTAGTGGCAACAGGGGAAGCTCTCTTC.

This chain uses TRBV7-2 with TRBJ2-7; a weak D match, TRBD1 (6 bases). The ends were cut back, 1 base at V and 2 bases at J, with 15 bases in the middle. Germline V CDR1 and CDR2: SGHTA, FQGNSA. The CDR3 totals 16 residues. CDR3 coding DNA: TGTGCCAGCAGCTTAGATCGGACAGCCATACCCTACGAGCAGTACTTC. This codes for CASSLDRTAIPYEQYF.

The rearrangement uses TRBV7-8 and TRBJ2-7; D may be TRBD1 (6 bases). V was clipped by 2 bases and J by 6 bases, with 8 bases between them. The CDR3 has 12 amino acids. Germline V gene sequence: CDR1 SGHVS, CDR2 FQNEAQ. The CDR3 is CASSLQGTEQYF. DNA of the CDR3: TGTGCCAGCAGCTTACAGGGGACCGAGCAGTACTTC.

DNA for the CDR3: TGTGCCTGGAGTGGGACTGATAATCAGCCCCAGCATTTT. This encodes CAWSGTDNQPQHF. V and J are TRBV30 and TRBJ1-5; D ambiguous. This CDR3 comprises 13 residues. Germline CDR1 GTSNPN, CDR2 SVGIG (reference sequence). Trimming pared 1 base from V and 4 bases from J, leaving 8 bases between. Complete variable domain (other parts from reference TRBV30 and TRBJ1-5): SQTIHQWPATLVQPVGSPLSLECTVEGTSNPNLYWYRQAAGRGLQLLFYSVGIGQISSEVPQNLSASRPQDRQFILSSKKLLLSDSGFYLCAWSGTDNQPQHFGDGTRLSIL.

This chain uses TRBV5-1 with TRBJ2-3; 8 nucleotides align to TRBD2. V was clipped by 4 bases and J by 0 bases; unmatched bases: 4. The CDR3 has 15 residues. Germline CDR1 and CDR2: SGHRS and YFSETQ. The CDR3 sequence: CASSDQRGSTDTQYF. The CDR3 DNA reads TGCGCCAGCAGCGACCAGCGGGGGAGCACAGATACGCAGTATTTT.

This clone was observed a handful of times. The CDR3 protein is CASSYGGQVQPQHF. The DNA of the CDR3 is TGTGCCAGCAGTTACGGGGGACAGGTTCAGCCCCAGCATTTT. The chain links TRBV6-6 to TRBJ1-5, with 8 positions matching TRBD1. Germline loops: CDR1 MNHNY, CDR2 SVGAGI (reference sequence). After removal of 2 bases from V and 6 bases from J, the junction contained 3 bases not matched to a gene. This CDR3 contains 14 residues.

CDR3: CASYTRRGETQYF. The CDR3 DNA reads TGTGCCAGTTATACCCGTAGGGGGGAGACCCAGTACTTC. The rearrangement uses TRBV7-8 and TRBJ2-5, with D perhaps matching TRBD1 (6 bases). This CDR3 has 13 residues. CDR1 and CDR2 (germline): SGHVS, FQNEAQ. With 9 bases removed from V and 5 bases from J, the gap between germline ends came to 16 bases.

V and J are TRBV28 and TRBJ1-6; the D gene is possibly TRBD1 (6 bases). This CDR3 region has 15 residues. Germline CDR1 reads MDHEN; CDR2 reads SYDVKM. V shed 5 bases and J shed 8 bases, with 16 bases lying between them. In nucleotides, the CDR3 is TGTGCCAGCAGTGTGCGACAGGCAGGTTATTCACCCCTCCACTTT. Its translation: CASSVRQAGYSPLHF.

The chain combines TRBV28 with TRBJ2-3; 12 bases are shared with TRBD2. Losses at the gene ends were 7 bases for V and 3 bases for J; bases not matched to a gene: 11. Germline CDR1 reads MDHEN; CDR2 reads SYDVKM. The CDR3 is 17 amino acids. The CDR3 DNA reads TGTGCCAGCAAGATGACTAGCGGGAGCGTCGGTACAGATACGCAGTATTTT. Its protein product is CASKMTSGSVGTDTQYF.

J is TRBJ2-3 and V is TRBV5-1; D possibly corresponds to TRBD2 (6 bases). This CDR3 comprises 15 residues. Trimming shortened V by 4 bases and J by 4 bases, and 16 bases separated the two germline ends. CDR1 SGHRS and CDR2 YFSETQ come from the germline V gene. In nucleotides, the CDR3 is TGCGCCAGCAGCCCCGTGGGGGGAAGGTCAGATACGCAGTATTTT. This codes for CASSPVGGRSDTQYF.

This clone has only a few counts. The junction departs from germline at one end; a sequencing error may be responsible. The genes are TRBV5-4 and TRBJ2-7, with TRBD2 matching 8 bases. CDR1 and CDR2 (germline): SGHNT, YYREEE (reference sequence). The CDR3 is 16 residues long. The CDR3 protein is CASSQDGAGRAGEQYF. The CDR3 nucleotides are TGCGCCAGCAGCCAAGATGGAGCCGGGAGGGCCGGCGAGCAGTACTTC.

The V and J genes are TRBV6-5 and TRBJ2-7; 9 bases line up with TRBD1. CDR1 is MNHEY, CDR2 SVGAGI, per germline. The CDR3 sequence is 13 residues long. The ends lost 7 bases at V and 3 bases at J; junction bases unmatched: 4. The CDR3 spells CASIQGANYEQYF. The DNA of the CDR3 is TGTGCCAGCATACAGGGGGCTAACTACGAGCAGTACTTC.

This clone was seen a single time. The chain uses TRBV7-2 and TRBJ2-2; D is uncertain. CDR3 length: 13 residues. Trimming cost V 5 bases and J 7 bases, with 11 bases left between them. Germline assignment: CDR1 SGHTA and CDR2 FQGNSA. The CDR3 nucleotides are TGTGCCAGCAGCATAGACACGAACGGGGAGCTGTTTTTT. Translation gives CASSIDTNGELFF.